Below are 24 T cell receptor beta chains sequenced from a single sample in a study of blood T cell repertoires in COVID-19. The protocol was immunoSEQ multiplex PCR, while the TCRdb copy is restricted to in-frame clones and leaves out a portion. The sample holds about 180,000 clones, roughly 85% seen once. The sample comprised PBMCs or T cells enriched from blood (not recorded which). The source is a woman between 18 and 30 years old who had recovered from COVID-19.

This clone was seen only once. The rearrangement links TRBV6-5 to TRBJ1-1; D perhaps matches TRBD1 (5 bases). Germline CDR1 MNHEY, CDR2 SVGAGI. V gave up 0 bases and J gave up 0 bases, with 11 bases separating them. This CDR3 region has 16 residues. The CDR3 is CASSYSPGYLNTEAFF. The CDR3 region has the DNA TGTGCCAGCAGTTACTCGCCAGGGTACTTGAACACTGAAGCTTTCTTT.

J is TRBJ2-2 and V is TRBV9, with 12 nucleotides matching TRBD2. There are 17 residues in the CDR3. Germline assignment: CDR1 SGDLS and CDR2 YYNGEE. With V trimmed by 0 bases and J by 4 bases, 4 bases remained unmatched. CDR3 in DNA: TGTGCCAGCAGCGTAGGACTAGCGGGAGTTGGCACCGGGGAGCTGTTTTTT. This sequence encodes CASSVGLAGVGTGELFF.

V is TRBV28 and J is TRBJ2-1, with 7 bases identical to TRBD1. Germline V CDR1 and CDR2: MDHEN, SYDVKM. The CDR3 spans 14 residues. The ends lost 6 bases at V and 7 bases at J; junction bases unmatched: 9. The CDR3 reads CASRQDRAWNEQFF. The CDR3 nucleotides are TGTGCCAGCAGGCAAGACAGGGCGTGGAATGAGCAGTTCTTC.

The gene calls are TRBV15 and TRBJ2-5, with D possibly being TRBD1 (6 bases). V was trimmed by 4 bases and J by 0 bases, leaving 9 bases between them. CDR3 length equals 14 residues. In germline, CDR1 is LNHNV, CDR2 YYDKDF (reference sequence). CDR3 in DNA: TGTGCCACCAGCACTGACAGGTACCAAGAGACCCAGTACTTC. Translated, it gives CATSTDRYQETQYF. Variable domain in full (rest from reference TRBV15 and TRBJ2-5): DAMVIQNPRYQVTQFGKPVTLSCSQTLNHNVMYWYQQKSSQAPKLLFHYYDKDFNNEADTPDNFQSRRPNTSFCFLDIRSPGLGDTAMYLCATSTDRYQETQYFGPGTRLLVL.

The chain combines TRBV29-1 with TRBJ2-3; TRBD2 matches 10 bases. The CDR3 loop spans 13 amino acids. Germline V gene data show CDR1 as SQVTM and CDR2 as ANQGSEA. With 7 bases clipped from V and 7 bases from J, the junction kept 8 bases outside the gene matches. The CDR3 here is CSARLAGVHTQYF. The CDR3 DNA follows: TGCAGCGCCCGGCTAGCGGGAGTGCATACGCAGTATTTT.

The rearrangement links TRBV28 to TRBJ1-1; no definite D call. The CDR3 length is 11 residues. V gave up 3 bases and J gave up 8 bases, with 7 bases separating them. CDR1 and CDR2 (germline): MDHEN, SYDVKM. CDR3 nucleotide sequence: TGTGCCAGCAGTTTTGGAGGGGAAGCTTTCTTT. It encodes CASSFGGEAFF.

This chain joins TRBV19 and TRBJ1-1; 10 bases are shared with TRBD1. CDR1 and CDR2 from the germline V gene are LNHDA and SQIVND (reference sequence). The CDR3 totals 14 residues. Trimming removed 3 bases from V and 7 bases from J; junction bases left unmatched: 5. The CDR3 DNA reads TGTGCCAGTAGTATGGGACAGGGGCACTTTGAAGCTTTCTTT. It yields the protein CASSMGQGHFEAFF.

This chain connects TRBV18 to TRBJ1-4; D is unclear. V lost 6 bases to trimming and J lost 4 bases, with 21 bases between them. Germline V lookup: CDR1 KGHSH, CDR2 LQKENI. CDR3 size: 17 residues. The CDR3 nucleotides are TGTGCCAGCTCCCCCACCAGAAACCCGGGATTTAATGAAAAACTGTTTTTT. Protein product: CASSPTRNPGFNEKLFF.

The V call is TRBV28, the J call TRBJ1-2, with TRBD1 matching 7 bases. J gave up 4 bases and V 7 bases, and 12 bases lay outside the gene matches. The CDR3 is 15 amino acids. Germline CDR1 MDHEN, CDR2 SYDVKM. CDR3 nucleotides: TGTGCCAGCATCCCTTCCGGGACAGACATCTATGGCTACACCTTC. Translation: CASIPSGTDIYGYTF.

This sequence joins TRBV2 and TRBJ1-1; no definite D call. The germline V gene has CDR1 SNHLY and CDR2 FYNNEI. This CDR3 contains 11 residues. V shed 7 bases and J shed 3 bases, with 6 bases lying between them. The CDR3 reads CASMGDTEAFF. CDR3 nucleotides: TGTGCCAGCATGGGAGACACTGAAGCTTTCTTT.

The J gene is TRBJ1-1, the V gene TRBV21-1; the table's D call, TRBD1, was not checked against the DNA. TRBV21-1 is annotated as a pseudogene. The CDR3 loop spans 17 amino acids. The CDR3 DNA reads as TGTGCCAGCAGCAAAAAGCCCAGGGAATTCATGAACACTGAAGCTTTCTTT. Its protein is CASSKKPREFMNTEAFF.

The CDR3 coding sequence is TGTGCCAGCAGCCTTGAAGAGACCCAGTACTTC. Residues: CASSLEETQYF. The rearrangement links TRBV11-1 to TRBJ2-5; no reliable D call. CDR3 length equals 11 residues. Germline V gives CDR1 SGHAT, CDR2 FQDESV (reference sequence). V lost 5 bases to trimming and J lost 3 bases, with 4 bases between them.

This chain connects TRBV4-3 to TRBJ1-2, with 8 bases that match TRBD1. Looked up from germline, CDR1 is LGHNA and CDR2 is YSLEER. V gave up 1 base and J gave up 2 bases; unmatched junction bases: 0. The CDR3 totals 14 residues. CDR3 loop: CASSQGTGNYGYTF. The CDR3 nucleotides read TGCGCCAGCAGCCAAGGGACAGGGAACTATGGCTACACCTTC.

CDR3 region: CASSLSGRFGEQYF. The CDR3 DNA reads TGTGCCAGCAGCCTTAGCGGGAGATTTGGCGAGCAGTACTTC. The V gene is TRBV11-3, the J gene TRBJ2-7, with 9 bases identical to TRBD2. The CDR3 sequence is 14 residues long. After removal of 5 bases from V and 6 bases from J, the junction contained 8 bases not matched to a gene. Germline V gene sequence: CDR1 SGHNT, CDR2 YENEEA.

This clone was counted a single time. The CDR3 sequence is CASSRQGSYGYTF. The CDR3 coding sequence is TGTGCCAGCAGTCGACAGGGAAGCTATGGCTACACCTTC. V gene TRBV6-5 combines with J gene TRBJ1-2; TRBD1 matches 7 bases. This CDR3 contains 13 residues. CDR1 MNHEY and CDR2 SVGAGI come from the germline V gene. V shed 5 bases and J 4 bases; nucleotides not matched to a gene: 4.

A note on this clone: One end of the junction does not line up with germline, which may come from a read error. The CDR3 here is CVSSLGTSGRGGQETQYF. DNA of the CDR3: TGTGTCAGCAGTTTGGGGACTAGCGGGAGAGGGGGTCAAGAGACCCAGTACTTC. The chain combines TRBV28 with TRBJ2-5; 14 bases map to TRBD2. The CDR3 totals 18 residues. The germline CDR1 and CDR2 sequences are MDHEN and SYDVKM.

This chain uses TRBV11-2 with TRBJ1-2, with 7 bases that match TRBD1. Germline loops: CDR1 SGHAT, CDR2 FQNNGV. The V segment lost 2 bases and the J segment 5 bases; nucleotides outside the gene matches: 14. The CDR3 has 17 residues. The CDR3 is CASSLFRTGRNRYGYTF. For the CDR3, the DNA is TGTGCCAGCAGCTTATTTAGGACAGGACGAAACCGTTATGGCTACACCTTC.

Concerning this clone: The sample holds other DNA sequences that translate to the same CDR3. The chain couples TRBV6-5 to TRBJ1-1, with D perhaps matching TRBD1 (5 bases). The V end was cut by 8 bases, the J end by 1 base, with 11 bases between. The CDR3 is made up of 13 amino acids. Germline CDR1 reads MNHEY; CDR2 reads SVGAGI. The CDR3 nucleotides read TGTGCCAGCTCCCCGACAGAGAACACTGAAGCTTTCTTT. This sequence encodes CASSPTENTEAFF.

This chain uses TRBV7-2 with TRBJ1-2; 11 bases align to TRBD1. Germline CDR1 SGHTA, CDR2 FQGNSA. CDR3 length equals 18 residues. V trimming: 1 base; J trimming: 8 bases; junction bases outside the gene matches: 15. CDR3 DNA: TGTGCCAGCAGCTTAGTTGGGGTCCGGGACAGGGGGGTATACGGCTACACCTTC. Translation gives CASSLVGVRDRGVYGYTF.

The gene calls are TRBV18 and TRBJ1-6; 7 positions match TRBD1. Germline V CDR1 and CDR2: KGHSH, LQKENI. The CDR3 loop spans 15 amino acids. Unmatched junction bases numbered 12, after V lost 5 bases and J lost 11 bases. The CDR3 sequence is CASSDKRKGGTPLHF. CDR3 bases: TGTGCCAGCTCAGACAAAAGAAAAGGGGGCACACCCCTCCACTTT.

This chain links TRBV6-5 with TRBJ2-7, with D maybe TRBD1 (5 bases). Germline V gene data show CDR1 as MNHEY and CDR2 as SVGAGI. V lost 2 bases and J lost 6, with 5 bases in between. This CDR3 is built from 11 residues. CDR3 DNA sequence: TGTGCCAGCAGTTACAGGGGCGAGCAGTACTTC. Translation: CASSYRGEQYF.

This chain uses TRBV20-1 with TRBJ2-2, with 8 bases identical to TRBD2. The ends lost 3 bases at V and 2 bases at J; junction bases unmatched: 5. The CDR3 loop spans 15 amino acids. CDR1 and CDR2 from the germline V gene are DFQATT and SNEGSKA (reference sequence). The CDR3 loop is CSASWLAGNTGELFF. CDR3 bases: TGCAGTGCTAGTTGGCTAGCGGGCAACACCGGGGAGCTGTTTTTT.

This chain connects TRBV5-6 to TRBJ1-2; 11 bases match TRBD1. Germline V gene lookup returns CDR1 SGHDT and CDR2 YYEEEE. There are 14 residues in the CDR3. With V trimmed by 4 bases and J by 4 bases, 3 bases remained unmatched. CDR3 protein: CASSGTGGFYGYTF. In DNA, the CDR3 is TGTGCCAGCAGCGGGACAGGGGGATTCTATGGCTACACCTTC.

In its sample, this clone was seen a few times. This sequence joins TRBV28 and TRBJ1-4; D is perhaps TRBD1 (6 bases). V was shortened by 4 bases and J by 0 bases, with 15 bases between the two germline ends. The CDR3 sequence is 17 residues long. CDR1 is MDHEN, CDR2 SYDVKM, per germline. CDR3 in amino acids: CASSSGPDSPTNEKLFF. CDR3 bases: TGTGCCAGCAGTTCAGGGCCGGACAGCCCAACTAATGAAAAACTGTTTTTT.